This is a list of T cell receptor beta chains from one sample in a study of long-term antiretroviral therapy in people with HIV. Libraries were prepared by immunoSEQ multiplex PCR; TCRdb keeps only in-frame clonotypes and omits some of them. The table includes 25,000 to 40,000 clones, 90% to 97% detected once. The source was unsorted PBMCs, collected roughly 6.4 years after starting antiretroviral therapy. These receptors came from a man aged 25 to 40 with HIV. CDR3s include the opening cysteine and the closing phenylalanine or tryptophan. Fields, in order: D gene, clone size, V gene, J gene, CDR3 DNA, CDR3 protein. A D gene is named only where the DNA matches it firmly. The size entry is marked missing in some rows and otherwise reads once, few, many or a size class.

d_call: NA
clone_size: NA
v_call: TRBV4-2
j_call: TRBJ1-1
cdr3_nt: TGTGCCAGCAGCCAAACGAGCGTGCAAACTGAAGCTTTCTTT
cdr3_aa: CASSQTSVQTEAFF

d_call: NA
clone_size: NA
v_call: TRBV19
j_call: TRBJ1-5
cdr3_nt: TGTGCTACCACATCGGAGGGTCTCTACAATCAGCCCCAGCATTTT
cdr3_aa: CATTSEGLYNQPQHF

d_call: NA
clone_size: NA
v_call: TRBV9
j_call: TRBJ2-7
cdr3_nt: TGTGCCAGCAGCAAGGACTCATACTACGAGCAGTACTTC
cdr3_aa: CASSKDSYYEQYF

d_call: TRBD2
clone_size: NA
v_call: TRBV6-6
j_call: TRBJ2-5
cdr3_nt: TGTGCCAGCAGTCAACTAGCGAGAGGGGAGACCCAGTACTTC
cdr3_aa: CASSQLARGETQYF

d_call: NA
clone_size: NA
v_call: TRBV19
j_call: TRBJ1-5
cdr3_nt: TGTGCCAGTAGTATAGATCCAAGCGGACAGCCCCAGCATTTT
cdr3_aa: CASSIDPSGQPQHF

d_call: NA
clone_size: NA
v_call: TRBV25-1
j_call: TRBJ2-3
cdr3_nt: TGTGCCAGCAGTGAGGCTGGGGTTAAAGATACGCAGTATTTT
cdr3_aa: CASSEAGVKDTQYF

d_call: TRBD2
clone_size: NA
v_call: TRBV7-6
j_call: TRBJ2-4
cdr3_nt: TGTGCCAGCAGCTTAGGGGGACTAACAGACATTCAGTACTTC
cdr3_aa: CASSLGGLTDIQYF

d_call: NA
clone_size: once
v_call: TRBV4-3
j_call: TRBJ2-7
cdr3_nt: TGCGCCAGCAGCCAAGGGGCCGGATACGAGCAGTACTTC
cdr3_aa: CASSQGAGYEQYF

d_call: NA
clone_size: NA
v_call: TRBV6-1
j_call: TRBJ1-2
cdr3_nt: TGTGCCAGCGGGGACTATGGCTACACCTTC
cdr3_aa: CASGDYGYTF

d_call: NA
clone_size: NA
v_call: TRBV2
j_call: TRBJ2-3
cdr3_nt: TGTGCCAGCACCCCCCTAGGTGGGCCTAGTTGGACAGATACGCAGTATTTT
cdr3_aa: CASTPLGGPSWTDTQYF

d_call: TRBD1
clone_size: NA
v_call: TRBV2
j_call: TRBJ1-2
cdr3_nt: TGTGCCAGCAGTGAGGAGGGGGACAGGGATCACTACACCTTC
cdr3_aa: CASSEEGDRDHYTF

d_call: NA
clone_size: NA
v_call: TRBV30
j_call: TRBJ2-7
cdr3_nt: TGTGCCTGGACTGGACGGGGAGCGAGGGGCGAGCAGTACTTC
cdr3_aa: CAWTGRGARGEQYF

d_call: TRBD1
clone_size: NA
v_call: TRBV30
j_call: TRBJ1-2
cdr3_nt: TGTGCCTGGTGGACAGGGGGAAAGGGCTACACCTTC
cdr3_aa: CAWWTGGKGYTF

d_call: NA
clone_size: few
v_call: TRBV2
j_call: TRBJ1-2
cdr3_nt: TGTGCCAGCAGTGAAGCGGTAGGCTATGGCTACACCTTC
cdr3_aa: CASSEAVGYGYTF

d_call: NA
clone_size: once
v_call: TRBV7-8
j_call: TRBJ1-3
cdr3_nt: TGTGCCAGCAGCTTCCTATTGACCCCCAACAGGGTTGAGAGGAACACCATATATTTT
cdr3_aa: CASSFLLTPNRVERNTIYF

d_call: NA
clone_size: NA
v_call: TRBV2
j_call: TRBJ2-5
cdr3_nt: TGTGCCAGCAACATGTACCAAGAGACCCAGTACTTC
cdr3_aa: CASNMYQETQYF

d_call: TRBD1
clone_size: NA
v_call: TRBV4-2
j_call: TRBJ2-7
cdr3_nt: TGTGCCAGCAGCCAAGATTGGGACAGCGGCTACGAGCAGTACTTC
cdr3_aa: CASSQDWDSGYEQYF

d_call: NA
clone_size: NA
v_call: TRBV7-2
j_call: TRBJ2-7
cdr3_nt: TGTGCCAGCAGCTCCCGAGGGCAGGGGGGCTACGAGCAGTACTTC
cdr3_aa: CASSSRGQGGYEQYF

d_call: NA
clone_size: NA
v_call: TRBV9
j_call: TRBJ1-3
cdr3_nt: TGTGCCAGCAGCGTCGACAGCTCTGGAAACACCATATATTTT
cdr3_aa: CASSVDSSGNTIYF

d_call: NA
clone_size: NA
v_call: TRBV11-2
j_call: TRBJ1-4
cdr3_nt: TGTGCCAGCAACGTTATGGCGGCAACTAATGAAAAACTGTTTTTT
cdr3_aa: CASNVMAATNEKLFF

d_call: NA
clone_size: NA
v_call: TRBV28
j_call: TRBJ2-7
cdr3_nt: TGTGCCAGCAGATTAAGCGGATTCTACGAGCAGTACTTC
cdr3_aa: CASRLSGFYEQYF

d_call: NA
clone_size: NA
v_call: TRBV4-2
j_call: TRBJ2-3
cdr3_nt: TGTGCCAGCAGCCAAGATACGGCGACTAGCACAGATACGCAGTATTTT
cdr3_aa: CASSQDTATSTDTQYF

d_call: NA
clone_size: NA
v_call: TRBV7-9
j_call: TRBJ2-1
cdr3_nt: TGTGCCAGCAGCTTAGCCGGGATCTTCAATGAGCAGTTCTTC
cdr3_aa: CASSLAGIFNEQFF

d_call: TRBD1
clone_size: once
v_call: TRBV6-5
j_call: TRBJ1-1
cdr3_nt: TGTGCCAGCAGTTACTCGGGACAGGGGAGAGGAGCTTTCTTT
cdr3_aa: CASSYSGQGRGAFF

d_call: TRBD1
clone_size: NA
v_call: TRBV7-9
j_call: TRBJ1-3
cdr3_nt: TGTGCCAGCAGCCGGACCAACACAGGGGTTGGAAACACCATATATTTT
cdr3_aa: CASSRTNTGVGNTIYF

d_call: NA
clone_size: NA
v_call: TRBV7-6
j_call: TRBJ1-1
cdr3_nt: TGTGCCAGCAGCTTAGCGCTGGGGGGAGAAGCTTTCTTT
cdr3_aa: CASSLALGGEAFF

d_call: NA
clone_size: NA
v_call: TRBV7-2
j_call: TRBJ1-2
cdr3_nt: TGTGCCAGCAGCTCGGACATCTATGGCTACACCTTC
cdr3_aa: CASSSDIYGYTF

d_call: TRBD1
clone_size: NA
v_call: TRBV4-3
j_call: TRBJ1-3
cdr3_nt: TGCGCCAGCAGCCCCGGGACAGGGTACTCTGGAAACACCATATATTTT
cdr3_aa: CASSPGTGYSGNTIYF

d_call: NA
clone_size: NA
v_call: TRBV19
j_call: TRBJ1-5
cdr3_nt: TGTGCCAGTATAGGGGGGGGCCAGCCCCAGCATTTT
cdr3_aa: CASIGGGQPQHF

d_call: TRBD1
clone_size: NA
v_call: TRBV5-6
j_call: TRBJ1-2
cdr3_nt: TGTGCCAGCAGCTTTACCTCAGGGGGCGCGTCCGGCTACACCTTC
cdr3_aa: CASSFTSGGASGYTF

d_call: NA
clone_size: NA
v_call: TRBV19
j_call: TRBJ1-1
cdr3_nt: TGTGCCAGTAGTATAGATCCCACTGAAGCTTTCTTT
cdr3_aa: CASSIDPTEAFF

d_call: TRBD2
clone_size: NA
v_call: TRBV11-2
j_call: TRBJ2-7
cdr3_nt: TGTGCCAGCAGCCCCGGGACTAGCGGTTTCTACGAGCAGTACTTC
cdr3_aa: CASSPGTSGFYEQYF

d_call: TRBD2
clone_size: NA
v_call: TRBV6-5
j_call: TRBJ2-5
cdr3_nt: TGTGCCAGCAGTTACCGTCGGGCTAGCGGGAGGGAGACCCAGTACTTC
cdr3_aa: CASSYRRASGRETQYF

d_call: NA
clone_size: NA
v_call: TRBV19
j_call: TRBJ1-1
cdr3_nt: TGTGCCAGTACCCCCGGGGGCGAGAACACTGAAGCTTTCTTT
cdr3_aa: CASTPGGENTEAFF

d_call: TRBD1
clone_size: once
v_call: TRBV19
j_call: TRBJ1-2
cdr3_nt: TGTGCCAGTACCCGGACAGGGAATTATGGCTACACCTTC
cdr3_aa: CASTRTGNYGYTF

d_call: NA
clone_size: NA
v_call: TRBV5-1
j_call: TRBJ1-1
cdr3_nt: TGCGCCAGCAGCTTGAGAGGCTTCAACACTGAAGCTTTCTTT
cdr3_aa: CASSLRGFNTEAFF

d_call: TRBD1
clone_size: NA
v_call: TRBV6-1
j_call: TRBJ1-6
cdr3_nt: TGTGCCAGCAGTGAAGCGACAGGGGGGACACCCCTCCACTTT
cdr3_aa: CASSEATGGTPLHF

d_call: NA
clone_size: NA
v_call: TRBV27
j_call: TRBJ2-5
cdr3_nt: TGTGCCAGCAGTCCTACCCCGGACTTCCCAACGACCCAGTACTTC
cdr3_aa: CASSPTPDFPTTQYF

d_call: TRBD1
clone_size: NA
v_call: TRBV19
j_call: TRBJ2-7
cdr3_nt: TGTGCCAGTAGCGTCGGGACAGCCTTCCCCTACGAGCAGTACTTC
cdr3_aa: CASSVGTAFPYEQYF

d_call: NA
clone_size: few
v_call: TRBV15
j_call: TRBJ1-5
cdr3_nt: TGTGCCACCAGCAGAGATAAGGGGGATGGTGTGGGCAATCAGCCCCAGCATTTT
cdr3_aa: CATSRDKGDGVGNQPQHF

d_call: NA
clone_size: NA
v_call: TRBV5-4
j_call: TRBJ2-7
cdr3_nt: TGTGCCAGCAGGATACTGGGGGTCGAAGGCCCCGAGCAGTACTTC
cdr3_aa: CASRILGVEGPEQYF

d_call: NA
clone_size: NA
v_call: TRBV6-1
j_call: TRBJ1-1
cdr3_nt: TGTGCCAGCAGCTCGAGGGGCACTGAAGCTTTCTTT
cdr3_aa: CASSSRGTEAFF

d_call: NA
clone_size: NA
v_call: TRBV4-3
j_call: TRBJ2-3
cdr3_nt: TGCGCCAGCAGCCAAGATGCACAGACAGATACGCAGTATTTT
cdr3_aa: CASSQDAQTDTQYF

d_call: NA
clone_size: NA
v_call: TRBV6-1
j_call: TRBJ1-2
cdr3_nt: TGTGCCAGCAGGAACACAGGGAGGGGCTACACCTTC
cdr3_aa: CASRNTGRGYTF

d_call: TRBD2
clone_size: NA
v_call: TRBV9
j_call: TRBJ2-1
cdr3_nt: TGTGCCAGCAGCGAGGAACTAGCGGGAGGGCACCAGTTCTTC
cdr3_aa: CASSEELAGGHQFF